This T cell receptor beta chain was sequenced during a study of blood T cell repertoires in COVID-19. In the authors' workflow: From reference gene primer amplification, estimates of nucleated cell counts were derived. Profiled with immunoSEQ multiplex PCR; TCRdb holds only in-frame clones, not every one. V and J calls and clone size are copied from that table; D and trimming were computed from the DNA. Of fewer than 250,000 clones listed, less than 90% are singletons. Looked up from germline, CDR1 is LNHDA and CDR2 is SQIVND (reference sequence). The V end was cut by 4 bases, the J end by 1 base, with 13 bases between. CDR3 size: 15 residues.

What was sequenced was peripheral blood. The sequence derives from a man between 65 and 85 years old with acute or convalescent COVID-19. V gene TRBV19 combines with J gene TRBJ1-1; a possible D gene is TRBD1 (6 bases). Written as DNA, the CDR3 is TGTGCCAGTAGTAGCCAGGGGCGACAGAACACTGAAGCTTTCTTT. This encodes CASSSQGRQNTEAFF.